The 17 T cell receptor beta chains below come from one sample, sequenced in a study of cytomegalovirus exposure and HLA in healthy donors (dated by TCRdb to 2017 to 2019). To prepare the library, the immunoSEQ multiplex PCR assay was applied. A mixture of 60 forward primers for TCR Vbeta segments and 13 reverse primers for TCR Jbeta segments was used in the multiplex PCR. As stored in TCRdb, this immuneACCESS dataset retains in-frame rearrangements with V and J assigned. A fraction of the clones does not appear; measured against another copy, unresolved V genes explain less than half of the discrepancy, and the remainder lacks a known reason. The sample table shows under 200,000 clones, and about four fifths are seen once. The top ten constitute 0.35% to 0.5% of the sample. The sequencing sample was made of PBMCs. The receptor set was obtained from a male donor in good health and CMV-seropositive.

The chain couples TRBV25-1 to TRBJ1-2; maybe TRBD1 (5 bases). The CDR3 has 13 residues. Germline V gene lookup returns CDR1 MGHDK and CDR2 SYGVNS. V lost 10 bases, J lost 4 bases, and 16 bases lay in between. The CDR3 spells CATWDFKLYGYTF. The CDR3 DNA follows: TGTGCCACCTGGGACTTTAAGCTCTATGGCTACACCTTC.

This sequence joins TRBV5-1 and TRBJ2-5; TRBD2 matches at 9 bases. The J call is uncertain, as TRBJ2-7 better fits the DNA end. The CDR3 contains 15 residues. Germline CDR1 SGHRS, CDR2 YFSETQ. CDR3 sequence: CASSPLAGQNYEQYF. The CDR3, as DNA: TGCGCCAGCAGCCCTCTAGCGGGACAAAACTACGAGCAGTACTTC.

V and J are TRBV7-2 and TRBJ2-1, with 7 bases fitting TRBD1. This CDR3 spans 15 amino acids. The germline gives CDR1 SGHTA, CDR2 FQGNSA. The V and J ends lost 5 bases and 4 bases, in that order; junction bases with no gene match: 8. CDR3: CASSPRQGLYNEQFF. In DNA, the CDR3 is TGTGCCAGCAGCCCCCGACAGGGTCTATACAATGAGCAGTTCTTC. The full variable domain, its missing parts supplied by reference TRBV7-2 and TRBJ2-1, is GAGVSQSPSNKVTEKGKDVELRCDPISGHTALYWYRQSLGQGLEFLIYFQGNSAPDKSGLPSDRFSAERTGGSVSTLTIQRTQQEDSAVYLCASSPRQGLYNEQFFGPGTRLTVL.

V is TRBV9 and J is TRBJ1-5, with unresolved D. Germline values: CDR1 SGDLS, CDR2 YYNGEE. The CDR3 totals 14 residues. Trimming left V 2 bases short and J 0 bases short, with 6 bases between. The CDR3 coding sequence is TGTGCCAGCAGCGTGGGGAGTAGCAATCAGCCCCAGCATTTT. Its translation: CASSVGSSNQPQHF.

V is TRBV7-8 and J is TRBJ2-1; the match to TRBD2 covers 12 bases. The CDR3 extends over 18 amino acids. J gave up 1 base and V 5 bases, and 9 bases lay outside the gene matches. CDR1 and CDR2 from the germline V gene are SGHVS and FQNEAQ. The CDR3 here is CASSPGGTSGFSYNEQFF. The CDR3 region has the DNA TGTGCCAGCAGCCCAGGAGGGACTAGCGGGTTTTCCTACAATGAGCAGTTCTTC.

This clone was counted a few times. The chain combines TRBV10-1 with TRBJ2-3, with a tentative D call TRBD2 (6 bases). Trimming removed 9 bases at V and 3 bases at J, with 22 bases between. CDR1 is WNHNN, CDR2 SYGVQD, per germline (reference sequence). The CDR3 is 16 amino acids. The CDR3 coding sequence is TGCGCCAGTCCTGCTGTAACGGCTAGCGCAACAGATACGCAGTATTTT. This sequence encodes CASPAVTASATDTQYF.

In nucleotides, the CDR3 is TGTGCCAGCAGTTCGGGGGGGATCCGACGAGAGACCCAGTACTTC. It encodes CASSSGGIRRETQYF. This chain uses TRBV11-2 with TRBJ2-5; TRBD2 matches at 8 bases. V lost 6 bases and J lost 4; bases outside the gene matches: 10. This CDR3 is built from 15 residues. Germline V gene lookup returns CDR1 SGHAT and CDR2 FQNNGV.

This clone was seen more than once but under ten times. V gene TRBV7-9 combines with J gene TRBJ2-2, with 9 nucleotides matching TRBD1. Germline loops: CDR1 SEHNR, CDR2 FQNEAQ (reference sequence). The length of the CDR3 is 16 residues. The J segment lost 5 bases and the V segment lost 4 bases, leaving 8 bases of the junction unmatched. This CDR3 is CASSSGTGRKTGELFF. The DNA of the CDR3 is TGTGCCAGCAGCTCCGGGACAGGGCGAAAGACCGGGGAGCTGTTTTTT.

The gene calls are TRBV14 and TRBJ1-1, with unresolved D. Trimming removed 2 bases at V and 2 bases at J, with 15 bases between. Germline CDR1 reads SGHDN; CDR2 reads FVKESK. The CDR3 has 16 residues. The CDR3 sequence is CASSQYLELKNTEAFF. The CDR3 DNA reads TGTGCCAGCAGCCAATATCTCGAGTTAAAAAACACTGAAGCTTTCTTT.

The V call is TRBV7-2, the J call TRBJ2-7; 10 bases line up with TRBD2. Germline V gene lookup returns CDR1 SGHTA and CDR2 FQGNSA. V trimming: 0 bases; J trimming: 5 bases; junction bases outside the gene matches: 10. The CDR3 has 17 residues. This chain's CDR3 is CASSLARAGGLAHEQYF. CDR3 bases: TGTGCCAGCAGCTTAGCGAGAGCGGGAGGGCTGGCCCACGAGCAGTACTTC.

The CDR3 DNA reads as TGTGCCAGCAAGGAGGGGGCAGCCTACAATGAGCAGTTCTTC. Its protein is CASKEGAAYNEQFF. The V gene is TRBV11-2, the J gene TRBJ2-1; possible D gene TRBD1, 7 bases. CDR1 is SGHAT, CDR2 FQNNGV, per germline. V dropped 7 bases and J dropped 2 bases, with 12 bases sitting between them. The CDR3 consists of 14 residues.

The chain joins TRBV7-3 to TRBJ1-2, with 7 positions matching TRBD1. Germline loops: CDR1 SGHTA, CDR2 FQGTGA. Trimming at V came to 6 bases and at J to 9 bases, leaving 13 bases not matched to a gene. The CDR3 covers 14 residues. In nucleotides, the CDR3 is TGTGCCAGCAGAGACCAGGGGGTACTATGGAGCTACACCTTC. It translates to CASRDQGVLWSYTF.

This clone appeared once. The chain employs TRBV9 and TRBJ1-5; D perhaps matches TRBD1 (6 bases). Germline V CDR1 and CDR2: SGDLS, YYNGEE. V shed 3 bases and J shed 8 bases, with 21 bases lying between them. The CDR3 has 16 amino acids. The CDR3: CASSASMMGAGEPQHF. The CDR3, as DNA: TGTGCCAGCAGCGCATCAATGATGGGGGCAGGGGAGCCCCAGCATTTT. Supplemented by reference TRBV9 and TRBJ1-5, the full variable domain reads DSGVTQTPKHLITATGQRVTLRCSPRSGDLSVYWYQQSLDQGLQFLIQYYNGEERAKGNILERFSAQQFPDLHSELNLSSLELGDSALYFCASSASMMGAGEPQHFGDGTRLSIL.

This clone was counted once. This chain uses TRBV27 with TRBJ2-3; tentative D call: TRBD1 (6 bases). CDR3 length: 15 residues. V lost 3 bases and J 1 base, leaving 11 bases between the germline ends. The germline V gene has CDR1 MNHEY and CDR2 SMNVEV (reference sequence). The CDR3 DNA is TGTGCCAGCAGTTTGGAAGACAGGCGCACAGATACGCAGTATTTT. Translated, it gives CASSLEDRRTDTQYF.

This chain joins TRBV11-2 and TRBJ1-2; D remains ambiguous. Trimming took off 5 bases at V and 11 bases at J, with 15 bases between the two ends. CDR1 is SGHAT and CDR2 is FQNNGV in the germline V gene. This CDR3 has 12 residues. The CDR3 bases are TGTGCCAGCAGCCCAGAACTCGGGTTTTACACCTTC. Protein sequence: CASSPELGFYTF.

This chain joins TRBV4-1 and TRBJ1-2, with 9 bases aligning to TRBD1. J lost 7 bases, V lost 1 base, and 16 bases had no gene match. Germline V gene sequence: CDR1 MGHRA, CDR2 YSYEKL. The CDR3 loop spans 18 amino acids. CDR3 bases: TGCGCCAGCAGCCAAGGATCGGAGGTGACAGGGGGGGTAGGTGGCTACACCTTC. The encoded protein is CASSQGSEVTGGVGGYTF.

The chain is built from TRBV5-1 and TRBJ1-5; 9 nucleotides match TRBD1. The length of the CDR3 is 14 residues. V lost 4 bases, J lost 5 bases, and 4 bases stayed unmatched. CDR1 SGHRS and CDR2 YFSETQ come from the germline V gene. For the CDR3, the DNA is TGCGCCAGCAGCAGGACAGGGGCAGATCAGCCCCAGCATTTT. It is translated as CASSRTGADQPQHF.